The next 12 T cell receptor beta chains were all read from a single sample in a study of T cell changes during pregnancy in multiple sclerosis. The data were produced by immunoSEQ multiplex PCR, yet TCRdb's version contains in-frame clones alone and is incomplete. The sample includes about 20,000 clones, less than 90% of them seen just once. The sample here was CD8+ T cells from peripheral blood mononuclear cells, taken after pregnancy. These receptors originate from a female donor in good health, enrolled as a control in a pregnancy study.

This clone was recorded once. The gene calls are TRBV6-6 and TRBJ2-7; 9 bases map to TRBD2. The CDR3 contains 15 residues. Trimming removed 6 bases from V and 3 bases from J; junction bases left unmatched: 9. CDR1 is MNHNY and CDR2 is SVGAGI in the germline V gene (reference sequence). Written as DNA, the CDR3 is TGTGCCAGCAGACCCCTAGCGGGGACGATCTACGAGCAGTACTTC. This gives the protein CASRPLAGTIYEQYF.

The chain links TRBV4-1 to TRBJ2-7, with D maybe TRBD2 (6 bases). V was shortened by 1 base and J by 6 bases, with 16 bases between the two germline ends. Looked up from germline, CDR1 is MGHRA and CDR2 is YSYEKL. There are 15 residues in the CDR3. The CDR3 DNA sequence: TGCGCCAGCAGCCAAGGTGACGGCGACGGGGGCGAGCAGTACTTC. Residues: CASSQGDGDGGEQYF.

V is TRBV5-6 and J is TRBJ2-5, with D maybe TRBD1 (5 bases). The CDR3 sequence is 16 residues long. V was trimmed by 1 base and J by 5 bases, leaving 18 bases between them. The V gene's germline CDR1 is SGHDT and CDR2 YYEEEE. In DNA, the CDR3 is TGTGCCAGCAGCTTGCCAGGGCGTTCGAATTCGGAGACCCAGTACTTC. It translates to CASSLPGRSNSETQYF.

This clone came up once. V usage is TRBV6-1 and J usage is TRBJ1-4; TRBD1 matches at 10 bases. The CDR3 extends over 15 amino acids. The V gene's germline CDR1 is MNHNS and CDR2 SASEGT. The V and J ends lost 5 bases and 1 base, in that order; junction bases with no gene match: 1. CDR3 nucleotide sequence: TGTGCCAGCAGTAGGACAGGGGGAACTAATGAAAAACTGTTTTTT. Its translation: CASSRTGGTNEKLFF.

The V and J genes are TRBV5-8 and TRBJ1-5, with a possible D match to TRBD1 (5 bases). V lost 0 bases, J lost 1 base, and 5 bases lay in between. The V gene's germline CDR1 is SGHTS and CDR2 YDEGEE. This CDR3 contains 14 residues. The CDR3 coding sequence is TGTGCCAGCAGCTTGGGACAGAGCAATCAGCCCCAGCATTTT. This codes for CASSLGQSNQPQHF.

This clone showed up just once. This CDR3 is CASSAGSGGAPETQYF. The CDR3, as DNA: TGTGCCAGCTCCGCTGGAAGCGGGGGGGCCCCGGAGACCCAGTACTTC. The rearrangement joins TRBV19 to TRBJ2-5; 10 bases line up with TRBD2. The CDR3 extends over 16 amino acids. CDR1 is LNHDA and CDR2 is SQIVND in the germline V gene (reference sequence). The J segment lost 5 bases and the V segment lost 9 bases, leaving 15 bases of the junction unmatched.

V gene TRBV13 combines with J gene TRBJ2-5; 13 nucleotides align to TRBD2. The CDR3 length is 16 residues. The V gene's germline CDR1 is PRHDT and CDR2 FYEKMQ (reference sequence). V was clipped by 3 bases and J by 2 bases; unmatched bases: 3. Here the CDR3 reads CASSFTSGRGQETQYF. CDR3 DNA: TGTGCCAGCAGCTTTACTAGCGGGAGGGGACAAGAGACCCAGTACTTC.

This chain connects TRBV18 to TRBJ2-1, with 8 positions matching TRBD1. The length of the CDR3 is 14 residues. The germline gives CDR1 KGHSH, CDR2 LQKENI. The trim removed 3 bases at V and 4 bases at J, leaving 2 bases unmatched. CDR3 DNA sequence: TGTGCCAGCTCACCCGGACAGGGTTACAATGAGCAGTTCTTC. This sequence encodes CASSPGQGYNEQFF.

The CDR3: CATSREPYNEQFF. CDR3 in DNA: TGTGCCACCAGCAGGGAGCCCTACAATGAGCAGTTCTTC. This rearrangement joins TRBV15 to TRBJ2-1; D not resolved. The CDR3 totals 13 residues. V was clipped by 3 bases and J by 2 bases, with 5 bases between them. Per the germline V gene, CDR1 is LNHNV and CDR2 is YYDKDF (reference sequence).

J is TRBJ2-2 and V is TRBV5-1; D perhaps matches TRBD2 (6 bases). This CDR3 is built from 13 residues. The V end was cut by 4 bases, the J end by 5 bases, with 9 bases between. Germline loops: CDR1 SGHRS, CDR2 YFSETQ. CDR3 loop: CASSPSGTGELFF. CDR3 sequence (DNA): TGCGCCAGCAGCCCCAGCGGGACCGGGGAGCTGTTTTTT. The whole variable domain, filled in from reference TRBV5-1 and TRBJ2-2, reads KAGVTQTPRYLIKTRGQQVTLSCSPISGHRSVSWYQQTPGQGLQFLFEYFSETQRNKGNFPGRFSGRQFSNSRSEMNVSTLELGDSALYLCASSPSGTGELFFGEGSRLTVL.

CDR3 nucleotides: TGCGCCAGCAGCCACCGGACTAGCGGGAGAGTGATGAACACCGGGGAGCTGTTTTTT. This encodes CASSHRTSGRVMNTGELFF. The J gene is TRBJ2-2, the V gene TRBV4-1; 13 positions match TRBD2. The CDR3 extends over 19 amino acids. The V segment lost 3 bases and the J segment 1 base; nucleotides outside the gene matches: 8. Germline V gives CDR1 MGHRA, CDR2 YSYEKL.

The chain carries TRBV7-9 and TRBJ1-1; 11 nucleotides line up with TRBD1. The J segment lost 3 bases and the V segment lost 5 bases, leaving 11 bases of the junction unmatched. This CDR3 contains 17 residues. Germline CDR1 SEHNR, CDR2 FQNEAQ (reference sequence). The CDR3 DNA follows: TGTGCCAGCAGCCCCACCGGACAGGGGGCGGGGGACACTGAAGCTTTCTTT. Translation: CASSPTGQGAGDTEAFF.